The 7 T cell receptor beta chains below all came from one sample that was sequenced in a study of cytomegalovirus exposure and HLA in healthy donors. The PCR was carried out with 60 Vbeta primers and 13 Jbeta primers. Data came from immunoSEQ multiplex PCR; TCRdb stores just in-frame clones and leaves some out. The repertoire consists of some 180,000 clones, with roughly three quarters occurring once and the leading ten covering 2.9%. Sequenced input: PBMCs. The receptors derive from a male donor in good health and CMV-seronegative.

The rearrangement joins TRBV7-3 to TRBJ2-2, with 14 bases that match TRBD2. J gave up 3 bases and V 5 bases, and 5 bases lay outside the gene matches. The CDR3 contains 17 residues. Germline CDR1 reads SGHTA; CDR2 reads FQGTGA. The CDR3 DNA follows: TGTGCCAGCAGCGCGGGACTAGCGGGGGCCTACACCGGGGAGCTGTTTTTT. Amino acids: CASSAGLAGAYTGELFF.

The chain uses TRBV15 and TRBJ2-5, with D unclear. The CDR3 runs 12 residues. V dropped 0 bases and J dropped 5 bases, with 4 bases sitting between them. Germline V lookup: CDR1 LNHNV, CDR2 YYDKDF (reference sequence). In nucleotides, the CDR3 is TGTGCCACCAGCAGAGATATGGAGACCCAGTACTTC. It specifies CATSRDMETQYF.

The chain combines TRBV13 with TRBJ2-7, with D possibly TRBD2 on 5 matching bases. The germline gives CDR1 PRHDT, CDR2 FYEKMQ (reference sequence). Trimming removed 2 bases at V and 6 bases at J, with 14 bases between. The CDR3 totals 14 residues. The chain's CDR3 is CASSLSLQRAEQYF. In DNA form, the CDR3 reads TGTGCCAGCAGCTTATCATTACAGAGGGCCGAGCAGTACTTC.

This clone has a single count. The gene calls are TRBV28 and TRBJ2-2, with D perhaps TRBD1 (6 bases). The germline gives CDR1 MDHEN, CDR2 SYDVKM. V was trimmed by 5 bases and J by 5 bases, leaving 24 bases between them. CDR3 length: 18 residues. The DNA of the CDR3 is TGTGCCAGCAGTGCGGACAGTATCGGGCTAGCAAAAACCGGGGAGCTGTTTTTT. Its protein product is CASSADSIGLAKTGELFF. Filled out from reference TRBV28 and TRBJ2-2, the complete variable domain reads DVKVTQSSRYLVKRTGEKVFLECVQDMDHENMFWYRQDPGLGLRLIYFSYDVKMKEKGDIPEGYSVSREKKERFSLILESASTNQTSMYLCASSADSIGLAKTGELFFGEGSRLTVL.

The V and J genes are TRBV30 and TRBJ1-2; weak D call: TRBD1 (6 bases). CDR3 length: 13 amino acids. The germline V gene has CDR1 GTSNPN and CDR2 SVGIG (reference sequence). Trimming removed 4 bases at V and 8 bases at J, with 17 bases between. This chain's CDR3 is CAWNRDRPKGYTF. The DNA for the CDR3 is TGTGCCTGGAACAGGGATCGACCTAAAGGCTACACCTTC. Supplemented by reference TRBV30 and TRBJ1-2, the full variable domain reads SQTIHQWPATLVQPVGSPLSLECTVEGTSNPNLYWYRQAAGRGLQLLFYSVGIGQISSEVPQNLSASRPQDRQFILSSKKLLLSDSGFYLCAWNRDRPKGYTFGSGTRLTVV.

This rearrangement joins TRBV28 to TRBJ2-3; a possible D gene is TRBD2 (6 bases). The CDR3 is 15 amino acids. Germline lookup yields CDR1 MDHEN and CDR2 SYDVKM. V was pared by 4 bases and J by 2 bases, with 13 bases between. In nucleotides, the CDR3 is TGTGCCAGCAGTTCCCCGGGACTTCACACAGATACGCAGTATTTT. The encoded protein is CASSSPGLHTDTQYF.

This chain uses TRBV6-1 with TRBJ1-1, with D hard to call. V lost 0 bases and J 2 bases, leaving 7 bases between the germline ends. Germline V gives CDR1 MNHNS, CDR2 SASEGT. The CDR3 has 14 residues. CDR3 sequence reads: CASSEAPGNTEAFF. The CDR3 DNA is TGTGCCAGCAGTGAAGCGCCGGGAAACACTGAAGCTTTCTTT.